The clone carrying this T cell receptor beta chain was counted a few times. The data were obtained in a study of blood T cell repertoires in COVID-19. At the level of the study: Samples taken during acute and convalescent COVID-19 were collected in the United States, Italy and Spain. PBMCs, B-cell-depleted T cells, or T cells provided the cDNA or gDNA that made up the material.

The protocol was immunoSEQ multiplex PCR, while the TCRdb copy is restricted to in-frame clones and leaves out a portion. The repertoire has fewer than 250,000 clones, 65% to 90% of them found once; the top ten carry about 4.5%. Sequencing used peripheral blood. The receptor was isolated from a woman in her 70s with acute or convalescent COVID-19.

CDR3 in amino acids: CASSLRAGGQGTGELFF. The CDR3 DNA follows: TGCGCCAGCAGCCTCAGAGCGGGGGGGCAAGGCACCGGGGAGCTGTTTTTT. The V gene is TRBV5-1, the J gene TRBJ2-2; 10 bases fit TRBD2. CDR1 SGHRS and CDR2 YFSETQ come from the germline V gene. The CDR3 extends over 17 amino acids. J lost 4 bases, V lost 4 bases, and 10 bases had no gene match.